This TCR beta chain was retrieved from a study of cytomegalovirus exposure and HLA in healthy donors. Study summary: Membership in the Caucasian-associated ancestry cluster was found for about four fifths of 300 to 500 genotyped donors. Study-wide results and limits: A later analysis linked a missense DCLRE1C variant to TCR beta V- and J-gene trimming. In a later analysis, 17,000 or so TCR beta sequences were associated with HLA alleles at 0.05 false discovery rate.

This clone was seen a handful of times. Antigen: not known. The PCR employed 60 Vbeta primers together with 13 Jbeta primers. Method: immunoSEQ multiplex PCR; TCRdb's copy keeps in-frame clones and lacks some. The sample has 120,000 to 150,000 clones, over 60% seen once; the top ten hold around 2.9%. CDR1 and CDR2 (germline): MGHRA, YSYEKL. The length of the CDR3 is 18 residues. With V trimmed by 1 base and J by 0 bases, 5 bases remained unmatched. The chain is built from TRBV4-1 and TRBJ2-3; 12 bases are shared with TRBD2. The sequenced material came from PBMCs. This TCR came from a woman aged 25 to 39 in good health and CMV-seropositive. CDR3 residues: CASSQGLAGVTSTDTQYF. CDR3 DNA sequence: TGCGCCAGCAGCCAAGGACTAGCGGGAGTAACGAGCACAGATACGCAGTATTTT.